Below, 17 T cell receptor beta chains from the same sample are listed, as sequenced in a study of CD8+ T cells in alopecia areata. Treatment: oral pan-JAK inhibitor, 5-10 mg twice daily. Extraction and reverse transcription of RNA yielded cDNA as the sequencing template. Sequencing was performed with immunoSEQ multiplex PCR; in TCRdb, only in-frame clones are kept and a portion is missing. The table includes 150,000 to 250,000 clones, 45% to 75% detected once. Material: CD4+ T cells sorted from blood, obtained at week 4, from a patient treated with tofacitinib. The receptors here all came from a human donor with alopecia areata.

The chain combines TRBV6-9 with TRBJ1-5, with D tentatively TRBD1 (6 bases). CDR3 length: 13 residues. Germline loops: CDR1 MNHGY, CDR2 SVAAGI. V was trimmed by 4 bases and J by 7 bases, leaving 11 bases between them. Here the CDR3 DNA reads TGTGCCAGCAGTTTTCAGGGGAAACAGCCCCAGCATTTT. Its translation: CASSFQGKQPQHF.

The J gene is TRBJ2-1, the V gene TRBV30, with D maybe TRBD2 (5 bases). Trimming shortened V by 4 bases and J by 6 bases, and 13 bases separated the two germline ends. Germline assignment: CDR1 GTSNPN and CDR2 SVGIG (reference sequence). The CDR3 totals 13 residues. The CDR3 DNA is TGTGCCTGGAATGATAGGGCGGGCAATGAGCAGTTCTTC. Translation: CAWNDRAGNEQFF. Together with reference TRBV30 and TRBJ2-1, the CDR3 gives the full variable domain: SQTIHQWPATLVQPVGSPLSLECTVEGTSNPNLYWYRQAAGRGLQLLFYSVGIGQISSEVPQNLSASRPQDRQFILSSKKLLLSDSGFYLCAWNDRAGNEQFFGPGTRLTVL.

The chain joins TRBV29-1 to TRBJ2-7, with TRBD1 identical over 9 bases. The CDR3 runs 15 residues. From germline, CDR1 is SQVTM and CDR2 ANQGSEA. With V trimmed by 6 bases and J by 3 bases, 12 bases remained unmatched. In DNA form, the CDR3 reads TGCAGCGTCAATACCCGGGACAGGGACCACTACGAGCAGTACTTC. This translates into CSVNTRDRDHYEQYF.

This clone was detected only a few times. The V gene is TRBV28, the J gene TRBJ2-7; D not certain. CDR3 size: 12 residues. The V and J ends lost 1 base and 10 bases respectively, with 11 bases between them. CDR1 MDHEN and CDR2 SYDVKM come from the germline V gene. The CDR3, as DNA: TGTGCCAGCAGTTTATTGAGAGGTAATCAGTACTTC. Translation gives CASSLLRGNQYF.

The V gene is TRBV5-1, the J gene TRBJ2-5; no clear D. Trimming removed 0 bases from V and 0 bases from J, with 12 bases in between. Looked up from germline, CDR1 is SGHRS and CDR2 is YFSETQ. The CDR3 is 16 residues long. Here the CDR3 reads CASSLGLAGYQETQYF. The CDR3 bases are TGCGCCAGCAGCTTGGGACTGGCTGGGTACCAAGAGACCCAGTACTTC. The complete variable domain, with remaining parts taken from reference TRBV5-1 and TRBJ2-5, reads KAGVTQTPRYLIKTRGQQVTLSCSPISGHRSVSWYQQTPGQGLQFLFEYFSETQRNKGNFPGRFSGRQFSNSRSEMNVSTLELGDSALYLCASSLGLAGYQETQYFGPGTRLLVL.

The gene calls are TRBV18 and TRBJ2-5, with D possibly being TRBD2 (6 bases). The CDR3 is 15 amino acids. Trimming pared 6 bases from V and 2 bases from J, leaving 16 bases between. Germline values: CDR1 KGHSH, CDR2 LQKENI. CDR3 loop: CASSPLAGSQETQYF. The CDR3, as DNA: TGTGCCAGCTCCCCCTTGGCGGGGTCGCAAGAGACCCAGTACTTC.

Here the CDR3 reads CASSLDGNNEQFF. The DNA for the CDR3 is TGTGCCAGCAGCCTAGACGGAAACAATGAGCAGTTCTTC. The chain links TRBV7-3 to TRBJ2-1; D ambiguous. CDR3 length: 13 amino acids. With 5 bases removed from V and 5 bases from J, the gap between germline ends came to 10 bases. The germline V gene encodes CDR1 SGHTA and CDR2 FQGTGA.

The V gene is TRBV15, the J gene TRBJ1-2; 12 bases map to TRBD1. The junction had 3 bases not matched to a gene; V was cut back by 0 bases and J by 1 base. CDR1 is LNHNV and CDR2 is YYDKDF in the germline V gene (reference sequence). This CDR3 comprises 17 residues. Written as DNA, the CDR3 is TGTGCCACCAGCAGAGAGGGACAGGGGGCGATTAACTATGGCTACACCTTC. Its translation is CATSREGQGAINYGYTF.

The CDR3 spells CASTQGYGYTF. The CDR3 DNA reads as TGTGCCAGCACCCAGGGATATGGCTACACCTTC. The chain couples TRBV6-5 to TRBJ1-2; TRBD1 might be the D (5 bases). Germline V lookup: CDR1 MNHEY, CDR2 SVGAGI. Deletions cut 7 bases from V and 5 bases from J, with 8 bases between. The CDR3 has 11 amino acids.

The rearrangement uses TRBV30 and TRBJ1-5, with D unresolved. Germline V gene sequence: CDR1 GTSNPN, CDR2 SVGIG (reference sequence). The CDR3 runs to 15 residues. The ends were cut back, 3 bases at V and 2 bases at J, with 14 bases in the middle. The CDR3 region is CAWRSAGSGNQPQHF. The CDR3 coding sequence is TGTGCCTGGAGGTCCGCGGGGAGCGGCAATCAGCCCCAGCATTTT.

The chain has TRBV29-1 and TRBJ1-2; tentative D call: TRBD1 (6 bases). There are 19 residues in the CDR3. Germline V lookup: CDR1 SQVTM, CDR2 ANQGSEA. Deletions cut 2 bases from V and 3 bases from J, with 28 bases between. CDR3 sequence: CSVETRRADSSLMYYGYTF. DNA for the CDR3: TGCAGCGTTGAAACGCGACGGGCGGACAGTTCCCTTATGTACTATGGCTACACCTTC. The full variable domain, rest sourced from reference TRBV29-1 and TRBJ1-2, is SAVISQKPSRDICQRGTSLTIQCQVDSQVTMMFWYRQQPGQSLTLIATANQGSEATYESGFVIDKFPISRPNLTFSTLTVSNMSPEDSSIYLCSVETRRADSSLMYYGYTFGSGTRLTVV.

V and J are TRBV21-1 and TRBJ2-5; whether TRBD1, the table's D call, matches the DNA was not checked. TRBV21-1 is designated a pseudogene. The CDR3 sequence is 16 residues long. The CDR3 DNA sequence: TGTGCCAGCAGCAGGTACTCCTACCCTAGGGGAGAGACCCAGTACTTC. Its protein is CASSRYSYPRGETQYF.

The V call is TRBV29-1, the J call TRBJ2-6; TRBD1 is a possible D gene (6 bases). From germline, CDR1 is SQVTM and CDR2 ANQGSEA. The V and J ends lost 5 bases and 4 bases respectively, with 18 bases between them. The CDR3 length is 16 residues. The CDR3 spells CSVSRQTGSGANVLTF. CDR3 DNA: TGCAGCGTTTCCCGACAAACAGGGTCCGGGGCCAACGTCCTGACTTTC.

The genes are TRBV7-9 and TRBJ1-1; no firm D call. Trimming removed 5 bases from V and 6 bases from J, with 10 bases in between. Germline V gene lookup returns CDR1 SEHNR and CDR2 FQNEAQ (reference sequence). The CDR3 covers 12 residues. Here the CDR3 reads CASSHSQAEAFF. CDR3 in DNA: TGTGCCAGCAGCCACTCGCAGGCTGAAGCTTTCTTT.

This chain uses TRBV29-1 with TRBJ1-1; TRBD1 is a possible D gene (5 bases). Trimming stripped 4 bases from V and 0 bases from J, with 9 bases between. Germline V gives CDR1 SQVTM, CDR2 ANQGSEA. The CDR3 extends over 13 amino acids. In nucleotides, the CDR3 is TGCAGCGTTGTCCTGGGGGTGAACACTGAAGCTTTCTTT. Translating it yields CSVVLGVNTEAFF.

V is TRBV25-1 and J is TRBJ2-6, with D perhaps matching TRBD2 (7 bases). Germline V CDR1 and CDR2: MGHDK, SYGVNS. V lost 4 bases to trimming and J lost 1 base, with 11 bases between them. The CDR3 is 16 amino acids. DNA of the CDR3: TGTGCCAGCAGTGTAGGGGGGGTGTCTGGGGCCAACGTCCTGACTTTC. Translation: CASSVGGVSGANVLTF.

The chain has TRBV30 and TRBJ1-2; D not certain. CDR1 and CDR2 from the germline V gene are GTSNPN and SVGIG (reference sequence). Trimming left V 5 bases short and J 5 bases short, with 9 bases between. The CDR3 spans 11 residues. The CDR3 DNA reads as TGTGCCTGGCGCCGCGGATATGGCTACACCTTC. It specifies CAWRRGYGYTF.